This TCR beta chain is drawn from a study of vaccination effects on CD4 cells after COVID-19. Culturing for 9 to 10 days preceded CD4+ T cell isolation. Each participant received a vaccine that was either BNT162b2 or mRNA-1273, given as two doses. Half the medium was replaced with IL-2 medium on days 3 and 7. Comments on this clone: Its target is not known.

CDR1 SGHNT and CDR2 YYREEE come from the germline V gene (reference sequence). V was pared by 1 base and J by 5 bases, with 13 bases of the junction left unmatched. The CDR3 runs 17 residues. TCRdb's copy holds only in-frame clones and misses some; the assay was immunoSEQ multiplex PCR. The sample carries tens of thousands of clones, over 75% recorded once. The J gene is TRBJ2-5, the V gene TRBV5-4; TRBD1 aligns across 8 bases. The TCR was taken from a human donor who received a COVID-19 vaccine. Sample: CD4+ T cells from PBMCs cultured without peptide, taken after COVID-19 vaccination. CDR3 region: CASSLKTSAGGLETQYF. DNA of the CDR3: TGTGCCAGCAGCTTGAAGACGTCGGCAGGGGGCTTGGAGACCCAGTACTTC.